This paragraph covers one TCR beta chain sequence. The sample originates from a study of cytomegalovirus exposure and HLA in healthy donors. CDR1 GTSNPN and CDR2 SVGIG come from the germline V gene (reference sequence). The CDR3 sequence is 13 residues long. V dropped 0 bases and J dropped 15; count of bases not matched to a gene: 8. It was with 60 Vbeta and 13 Jbeta primers that the PCR ran. Method: immunoSEQ multiplex PCR; TCRdb's copy keeps in-frame clones and lacks some. The table records approximately 150,000 clones, roughly 78% of them present only once. Sequencing was done on a sample of PBMCs. The receptor comes from a man aged 18 to 29 in good health and CMV-seropositive. The chain recombines TRBV30 with TRBJ2-1, with 10 bases that match TRBD2. The CDR3 loop reads CAWSVLQAGGRFF. In DNA form, the CDR3 reads TGTGCCTGGAGTGTACTGCAAGCGGGAGGGCGGTTCTTC.